The rows below give T cell receptor beta chains drawn from one sample of a study of identical twins. TCRdb processed the 5' RACE reads anew with MiXCR; each CDR3 protein has one entry. Here the sample spans 520,000 or so distinct CDR3 sequences, 20% to 25% being singletons. These sequences were also reported in another study, on T cells expressing NK-cell markers.

The specimen sequenced was CD4+ T cells sorted from blood. The receptors come from a woman in her late teens or twenties in good health. Both conserved end residues are part of each CDR3. The D gene is left open where the match is weak. Not all rows give a size; the values are once, few, many and, for expanded clones, a class.

>-|13|TRBV5-1|TRBJ1-1|-
CASSVRPNTEAFF
TGCGCCAGCAGCGTTAGACCAAACACTGAAGCTTTCTTT
>few|15|TRBV6-1|TRBJ2-2|-
CATTRDFRDTGELFF
TGTGCCACTACCCGCGACTTCCGGGACACCGGGGAGCTGTTTTTT
>few|12|TRBV20-1|TRBJ2-1|-
CSAIRVHAEQFF
TGCAGTGCTATAAGGGTTCATGCTGAGCAGTTCTTC
>-|16|TRBV27|TRBJ2-1|-
CASSLLYLGSSNEQFF
TGTGCCAGCAGTTTATTATATTTGGGGTCATCCAATGAGCAGTTCTTC
>few|16|TRBV5-6|TRBJ2-1|TRBD2
CASSIGSGLGANEQFF
TGTGCCAGCAGCATCGGTAGTGGACTAGGAGCCAATGAGCAGTTCTTC
>few|16|TRBV6-1|TRBJ2-5|TRBD2
CASSTTSGGPQGTQYF
TGTGCCAGCAGCACGACTAGCGGGGGGCCCCAGGGGACCCAGTACTTC
>few|16|TRBV7-2|TRBJ2-1|TRBD2
CASSPRLAPTYNEQFF
TGTGCCAGCAGCCCCCGACTAGCGCCTACCTACAATGAGCAGTTCTTC
>-|13|TRBV20-1|TRBJ1-2|-
CSASYRVNYGYTF
TGCAGTGCTAGTTATAGGGTTAACTATGGCTACACCTTC
>many|15|TRBV3-1|TRBJ2-3|TRBD1
CASSPRGQSTDTQYF
TGTGCCAGCAGCCCAAGGGGACAGAGCACAGATACGCAGTATTTT
>-|17|TRBV5-1|TRBJ2-3|-
CASSGPSDGPYTDTQYF
TGCGCCAGCAGCGGGCCCTCTGACGGACCCTACACAGATACGCAGTATTTT
>-|15|TRBV29-1|TRBJ2-5|TRBD2
CSVTGTSGWQETQYF
TGCAGCGTAACCGGGACTAGCGGGTGGCAAGAGACCCAGTACTTC
>many|15|TRBV28|TRBJ2-3|TRBD2
CASSLVGGDTDTQYF
TGTGCCAGCAGTTTAGTCGGGGGGGACACAGATACGCAGTATTTT
>-|12|TRBV6-5|TRBJ1-1|-
CASKGWNTEAFF
TGTGCCAGCAAGGGTTGGAACACTGAAGCTTTCTTT
>few|14|TRBV20-1|TRBJ2-1|TRBD2
CSARGTSYYNEQFF
TGCAGTGCTCGAGGGACTAGCTACTACAATGAGCAGTTCTTC
>-|15|TRBV2|TRBJ2-1|-
CASSEVRGRYNEQFF
TGTGCCAGCAGTGAGGTGAGGGGTCGATACAATGAGCAGTTCTTC
>few|17|TRBV6-1|TRBJ2-2|TRBD1
CASSPTPGQGNTGELFF
TGTGCCAGCAGTCCAACACCTGGACAGGGTAACACCGGGGAGCTGTTTTTT
>few|15|TRBV4-3|TRBJ2-3|-
CASSQATGSTDTQYF
TGCGCCAGCAGCCAAGCCACTGGGAGCACAGATACGCAGTATTTT
>once|14|TRBV5-1|TRBJ1-6|-
CASSARDGNSPLHF
TGCGCCAGCAGCGCCCGGGACGGTAATTCACCCCTCCACTTT
>many|16|TRBV7-2|TRBJ2-7|-
CASSMKPGVTSYEQYF
TGTGCCAGCAGCATGAAACCAGGGGTGACTTCCTACGAGCAGTACTTC
>few|14|TRBV6-2/TRBV6-3|TRBJ2-7|-
CASREQPSLEEQYF
TGTGCCAGCCGGGAACAACCTAGTCTAGAAGAGCAGTACTTC
>few|11|TRBV6-5|TRBJ1-1|-
CASRAQGEAFF
TGTGCCAGCAGGGCTCAGGGGGAAGCTTTCTTT
>-|16|TRBV6-1|TRBJ2-1|TRBD2
CASSPSTSGLYNEQFF
TGTGCCAGCAGCCCCTCGACTAGCGGGCTGTACAATGAGCAGTTCTTC
>few|14|TRBV9|TRBJ2-2|TRBD2
CASSVTSGTGELFF
TGTGCCAGCAGCGTAACTAGCGGGACCGGGGAGCTGTTTTTT
>many|13|TRBV29-1|TRBJ1-5|TRBD1
CSVDRGQGQPQHF
TGCAGCGTTGACAGGGGGCAGGGGCAGCCCCAGCATTTT
>-|15|TRBV15|TRBJ1-1|-
CATSRANRQLPEAFF
TGTGCCACCAGCAGAGCAAATCGACAGCTGCCAGAAGCTTTCTTT
>-|18|TRBV20-1|TRBJ1-6|TRBD1
CSARDSRGQLYGNSPLHF
TGCAGTGCTAGAGATAGCCGGGGACAGCTTTATGGGAATTCACCCCTCCACTTT
>-|13|TRBV5-5|TRBJ1-5|-
CASGPSHQQPQHF
TGTGCCAGCGGCCCTTCGCACCAGCAGCCCCAGCATTTT
>-|13|TRBV10-3|TRBJ1-4|-
CATHRDPNEKLFF
TGTGCCACCCACAGGGACCCTAATGAAAAACTGTTTTTT
>few|15|TRBV3-1|TRBJ1-1|TRBD1
CASSQGPGQQTEAFF
TGTGCCAGCAGCCAAGGACCGGGACAGCAGACTGAAGCTTTCTTT
>many|15|TRBV10-3|TRBJ2-5|-
CAISDPGLVQETQYF
TGTGCCATCAGTGACCCGGGCCTGGTCCAGGAGACCCAGTACTTC
>-|14|TRBV11-2|TRBJ2-1|-
CASSLVWRDNEQFF
TGTGCCAGCAGCTTAGTATGGCGGGATAATGAGCAGTTCTTC
>few|13|TRBV7-2|TRBJ1-5|-
CASSSTQNQPQHF
TGTGCCAGCAGCTCAACACAGAATCAGCCCCAGCATTTT
>few|14|TRBV19|TRBJ1-6|-
CASSIWTDNSPLHF
TGTGCCAGTAGTATCTGGACAGACAATTCACCCCTCCACTTT
>-|16|TRBV3-1|TRBJ2-5|TRBD2
CASSHGGLAGTETQYF
TGTGCCAGCAGCCACGGAGGACTAGCGGGTACAGAGACCCAGTACTTC
>-|15|TRBV7-3|TRBJ2-1|-
CASSFDRSSYNEQFF
TGTGCCAGCAGCTTCGACAGAAGCTCCTACAATGAGCAGTTCTTC
>-|13|TRBV12-3/TRBV12-4|TRBJ1-2|-
CASRQTNTYGYTF
TGTGCCAGCAGACAGACAAACACCTATGGCTACACCTTC
>-|17|TRBV21-1|TRBJ2-1|-
CASSKTGLERSGDEQFF
TGTGCCAGCAGCAAAACCGGGTTGGAGCGGTCTGGGGATGAGCAGTTCTTC
>-|15|TRBV20-1|TRBJ1-6|TRBD1
CSASRTGVGNSPLHF
TGCAGTGCTAGTAGGACAGGGGTTGGGAATTCACCCCTCCACTTT
>-|14|TRBV2|TRBJ2-1|-
CASSPDRKRDEQFF
TGTGCCAGCAGTCCTGACAGGAAGAGAGATGAGCAGTTCTTC
>few|15|TRBV18|TRBJ1-1|-
CASSPMEGMNTEAFF
TGTGCCAGCTCACCAATGGAGGGGATGAACACTGAAGCTTTCTTT
>few|14|TRBV20-1|TRBJ2-3|-
CSPWAGSSTDTQYF
TGCAGTCCTTGGGCCGGTTCTAGCACAGATACGCAGTATTTT
>-|13|TRBV20-1|TRBJ2-1|-
CSPRTRRDNEQFF
TGCAGTCCGAGGACCAGGAGAGACAATGAGCAGTTCTTC
>-|15|TRBV4-3|TRBJ2-7|TRBD1
CASSRLGQGEYEQYF
TGCGCCAGCAGCCGGCTGGGACAGGGAGAGTACGAGCAGTACTTC
>few|16|TRBV20-1|TRBJ2-5|-
CSARVGTHKGLETQYF
TGCAGTGCTAGAGTGGGGACACATAAAGGCCTGGAGACCCAGTACTTC
>few|12|TRBV5-1|TRBJ2-5|-
CASNSGQETQYF
TGCGCCAGTAATAGCGGCCAAGAGACCCAGTACTTC
>many|14|TRBV12-3/TRBV12-4|TRBJ1-6|-
CASSFSGSNSPLHF
TGTGCCAGCAGTTTTTCAGGGAGTAATTCACCCCTCCACTTT